These 4 T cell receptor beta chains originate from one sample sequenced in a study of blood T cell repertoires in COVID-19. The method was immunoSEQ multiplex PCR; TCRdb's version includes in-frame clones alone and lacks a portion of them. The sample yields some 150,000 clones, around 77% seen once. What was sequenced was peripheral blood. The receptors were sampled from a man in his forties or fifties with active or convalescent COVID-19.

V and J are TRBV7-2 and TRBJ2-1; 8 nucleotides align to TRBD2. V shed 5 bases, J shed 2 bases, and the junction held 5 bases outside the gene matches. This CDR3 contains 15 residues. In germline, CDR1 is SGHTA, CDR2 FQGNSA. The CDR3: CASSTSGSTYNEQFF. Written as DNA, the CDR3 is TGTGCCAGCAGCACTAGCGGATCCACCTACAATGAGCAGTTCTTC.

This clone has just a few counts. This chain joins TRBV4-1 and TRBJ1-3; D possibly corresponds to TRBD1 (6 bases). This CDR3 comprises 20 residues. Per the germline V gene, CDR1 is MGHRA and CDR2 is YSYEKL. The germline V and J ends were trimmed by 4 bases and 0 bases, with 25 bases remaining between them. CDR3 sequence: CASSPKGIGGRLSSGNTIYF. For the CDR3, the DNA is TGCGCCAGCAGCCCTAAAGGCATCGGGGGGCGGCTGAGCTCTGGAAACACCATATATTTT.

V and J are TRBV2 and TRBJ1-2; possible D gene TRBD1, 5 bases. The CDR3 consists of 12 residues. Trimming left V 6 bases short and J 4 bases short, with 9 bases between. Germline CDR1 reads SNHLY; CDR2 reads FYNNEI. This CDR3 reads CASSRQTYGYTF. The CDR3 DNA reads TGTGCCAGCAGCAGACAGACCTATGGCTACACCTTC.

This clone came up once. V is TRBV5-5 and J is TRBJ2-6; D uncertain. V gave up 4 bases and J gave up 0 bases, with 11 bases separating them. CDR3 size: 16 residues. Germline V gene sequence: CDR1 SGHKS, CDR2 YYEKEE (reference sequence). The CDR3 spells CASSPLLDSGANVLTF. The DNA for the CDR3 is TGTGCCAGCAGCCCCCTTTTAGACTCTGGGGCCAACGTCCTGACTTTC.